This T cell receptor beta chain was retrieved from a study of T-cell reconstitution after alpha-beta-depleted transplantation in children. This clonotype was counted ten times or more. Unique molecular identifiers were used to barcode this TCRbeta library. TCRdb ran MiXCR on the PCR reads and lists one entry per CDR3 protein. Among more than 150,000 distinct CDR3 sequences listed, just over 14% were seen once. CDR3 size: 17 residues. The V gene's germline CDR1 is MNHEY and CDR2 SVGAGI. The V and J ends lost 4 bases and 6 bases respectively, with 22 bases between them. V is TRBV6-5 and J is TRBJ2-4, with D possibly TRBD2 on 7 matching bases. The TCR sequence derives from a human donor who donated a stem cell graft to a child with acute lymphoblastic leukemia. Material: PBMCs from the stem cell graft donor, obtained from the stem cell graft. CDR3 nucleotides: TGTGCCAGCAGTTCGCTTCGTAGGGGGGGTACCGGAAACATTCAGTACTTC. Its translation is CASSSLRRGGTGNIQYF.